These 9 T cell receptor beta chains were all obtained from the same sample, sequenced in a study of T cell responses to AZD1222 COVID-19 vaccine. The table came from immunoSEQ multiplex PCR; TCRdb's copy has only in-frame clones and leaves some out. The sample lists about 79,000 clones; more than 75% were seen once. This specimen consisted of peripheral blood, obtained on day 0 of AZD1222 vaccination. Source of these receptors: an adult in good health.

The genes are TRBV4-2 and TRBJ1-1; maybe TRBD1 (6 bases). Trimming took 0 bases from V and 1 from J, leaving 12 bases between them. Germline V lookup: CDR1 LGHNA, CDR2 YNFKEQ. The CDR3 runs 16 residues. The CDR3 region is CASSQDQGRTNTEAFF. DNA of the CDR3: TGTGCCAGCAGCCAAGATCAGGGGAGAACGAACACTGAAGCTTTCTTT.

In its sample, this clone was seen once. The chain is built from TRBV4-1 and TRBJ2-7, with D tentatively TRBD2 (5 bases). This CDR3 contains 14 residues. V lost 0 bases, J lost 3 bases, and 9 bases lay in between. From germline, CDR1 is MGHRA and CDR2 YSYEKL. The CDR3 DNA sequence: TGCGCCAGCAGCCAAGACGAGGGCTTCTACGAGCAGTACTTC. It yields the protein CASSQDEGFYEQYF.

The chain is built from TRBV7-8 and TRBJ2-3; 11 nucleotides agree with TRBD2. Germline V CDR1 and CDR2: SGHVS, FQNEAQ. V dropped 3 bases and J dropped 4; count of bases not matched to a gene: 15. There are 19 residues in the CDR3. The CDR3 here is CASSFRVAGGPGLADTQYF. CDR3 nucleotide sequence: TGTGCCAGCAGCTTTCGGGTAGCGGGAGGGCCAGGGTTGGCAGATACGCAGTATTTT.

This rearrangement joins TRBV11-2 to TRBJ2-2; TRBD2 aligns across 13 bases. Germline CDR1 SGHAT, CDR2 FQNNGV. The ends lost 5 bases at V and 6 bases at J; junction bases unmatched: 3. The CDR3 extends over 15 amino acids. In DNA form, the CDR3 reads TGTGCCAGCAGCCGGACTAGCGGGAGAGCCGGGGAGCTGTTTTTT. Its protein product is CASSRTSGRAGELFF.

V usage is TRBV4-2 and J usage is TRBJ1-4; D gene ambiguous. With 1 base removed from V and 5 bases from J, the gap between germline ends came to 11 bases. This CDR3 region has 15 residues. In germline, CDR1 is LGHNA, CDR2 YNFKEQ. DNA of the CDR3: TGTGCCAGCAGCCAAGGTGTCGGGGAAAATGAAAAACTGTTTTTT. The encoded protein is CASSQGVGENEKLFF.

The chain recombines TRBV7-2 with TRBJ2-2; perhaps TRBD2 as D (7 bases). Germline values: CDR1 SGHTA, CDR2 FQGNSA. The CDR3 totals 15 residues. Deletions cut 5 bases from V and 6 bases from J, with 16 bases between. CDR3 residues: CASSPTSGGPGELFF. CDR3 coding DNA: TGTGCCAGCAGCCCAACGTCGGGGGGCCCCGGGGAGCTGTTTTTT.

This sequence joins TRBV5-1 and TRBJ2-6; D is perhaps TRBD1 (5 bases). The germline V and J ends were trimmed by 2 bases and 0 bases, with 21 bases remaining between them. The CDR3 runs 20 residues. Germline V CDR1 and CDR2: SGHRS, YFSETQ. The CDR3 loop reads CASSFHRYSVSDSGANVLTF. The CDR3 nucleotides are TGCGCCAGCAGCTTCCACAGGTATTCGGTCTCAGACTCTGGGGCCAACGTCCTGACTTTC. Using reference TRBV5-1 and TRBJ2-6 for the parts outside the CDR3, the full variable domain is KAGVTQTPRYLIKTRGQQVTLSCSPISGHRSVSWYQQTPGQGLQFLFEYFSETQRNKGNFPGRFSGRQFSNSRSEMNVSTLELGDSALYLCASSFHRYSVSDSGANVLTFGAGSRLTVL.

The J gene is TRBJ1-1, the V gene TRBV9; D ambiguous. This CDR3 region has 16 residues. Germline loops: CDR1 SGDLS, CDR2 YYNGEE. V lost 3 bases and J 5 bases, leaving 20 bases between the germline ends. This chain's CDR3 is CASSGRAGVDRTEAFF. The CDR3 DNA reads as TGTGCCAGCAGCGGACGTGCCGGGGTGGACCGGACTGAAGCTTTCTTT.

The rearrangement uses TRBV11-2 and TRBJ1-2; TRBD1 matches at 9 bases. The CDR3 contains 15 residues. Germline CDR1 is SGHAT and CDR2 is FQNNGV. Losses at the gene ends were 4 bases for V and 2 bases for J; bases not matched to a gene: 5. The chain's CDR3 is CASSSGQGSNYGYTF. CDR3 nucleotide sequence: TGTGCCAGCAGCTCGGGACAGGGATCAAACTATGGCTACACCTTC.